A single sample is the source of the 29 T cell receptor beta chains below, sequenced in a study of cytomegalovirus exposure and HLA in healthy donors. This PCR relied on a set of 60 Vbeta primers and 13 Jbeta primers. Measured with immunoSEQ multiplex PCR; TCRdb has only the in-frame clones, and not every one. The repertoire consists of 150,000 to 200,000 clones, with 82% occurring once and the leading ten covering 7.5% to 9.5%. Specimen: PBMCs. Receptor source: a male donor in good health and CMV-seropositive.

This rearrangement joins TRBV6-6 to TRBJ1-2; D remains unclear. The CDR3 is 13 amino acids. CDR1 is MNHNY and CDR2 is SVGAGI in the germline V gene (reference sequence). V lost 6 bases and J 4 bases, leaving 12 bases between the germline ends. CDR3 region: CASRKSGGYGYTF. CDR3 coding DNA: TGTGCCAGCAGAAAGTCGGGTGGCTATGGCTACACCTTC.

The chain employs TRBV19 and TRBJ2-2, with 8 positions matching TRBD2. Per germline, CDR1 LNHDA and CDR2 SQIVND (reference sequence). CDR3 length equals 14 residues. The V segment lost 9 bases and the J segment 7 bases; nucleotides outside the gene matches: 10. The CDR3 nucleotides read TGTGCCAGCCATGGACTAGCTATAGTCGGGGAGCTGTTTTTT. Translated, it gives CASHGLAIVGELFF.

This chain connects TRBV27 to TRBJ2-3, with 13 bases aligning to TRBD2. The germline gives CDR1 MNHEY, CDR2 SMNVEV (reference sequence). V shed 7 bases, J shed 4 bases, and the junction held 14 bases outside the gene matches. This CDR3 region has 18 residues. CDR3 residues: CASTLLELAGGPSDTQYF. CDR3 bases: TGTGCCAGCACCCTACTAGAACTAGCGGGAGGGCCCTCAGATACGCAGTATTTT.

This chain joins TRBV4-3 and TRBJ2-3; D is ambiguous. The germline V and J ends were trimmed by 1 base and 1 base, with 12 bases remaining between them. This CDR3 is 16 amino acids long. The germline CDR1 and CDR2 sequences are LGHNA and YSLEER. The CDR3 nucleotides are TGCGCCAGCAGCCAAGCAATCGTTGGAGGCACAGATACGCAGTATTTT. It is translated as CASSQAIVGGTDTQYF.

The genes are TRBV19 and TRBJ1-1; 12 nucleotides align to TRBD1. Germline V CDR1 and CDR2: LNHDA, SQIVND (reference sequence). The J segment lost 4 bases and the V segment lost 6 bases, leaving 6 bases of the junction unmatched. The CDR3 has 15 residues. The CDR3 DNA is TGTGCCAGTAGGCGGGACAGGGGGCCGGGCACTGAAGCTTTCTTT. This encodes CASRRDRGPGTEAFF.

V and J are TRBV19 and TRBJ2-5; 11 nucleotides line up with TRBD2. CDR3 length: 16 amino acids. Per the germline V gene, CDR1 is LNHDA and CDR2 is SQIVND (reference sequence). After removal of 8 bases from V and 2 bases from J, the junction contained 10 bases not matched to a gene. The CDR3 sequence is CASSGLAGGGQETQYF. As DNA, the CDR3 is TGTGCCAGTTCGGGGCTAGCGGGAGGCGGACAAGAGACCCAGTACTTC.

The CDR3 protein is CASSSRGPNYGYTF. CDR3 DNA: TGCGCCAGCAGCTCCAGGGGACCGAACTATGGCTACACCTTC. This chain connects TRBV5-1 to TRBJ1-2; a weak D match, TRBD1 (6 bases). The CDR3 length is 14 residues. V lost 3 bases and J lost 2, with 11 bases in between. CDR1 is SGHRS and CDR2 is YFSETQ in the germline V gene.

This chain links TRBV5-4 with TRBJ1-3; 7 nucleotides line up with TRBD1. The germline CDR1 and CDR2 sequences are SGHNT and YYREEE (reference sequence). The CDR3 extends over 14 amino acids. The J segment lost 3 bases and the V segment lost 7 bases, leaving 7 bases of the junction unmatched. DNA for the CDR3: TGTGCCAGCCAGGACAGGTCCTTTGGAAACACCATATATTTT. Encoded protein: CASQDRSFGNTIYF.

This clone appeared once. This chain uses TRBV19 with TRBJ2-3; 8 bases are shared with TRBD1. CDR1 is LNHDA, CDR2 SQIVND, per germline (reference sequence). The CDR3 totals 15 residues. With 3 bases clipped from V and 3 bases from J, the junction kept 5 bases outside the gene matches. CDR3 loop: CASSMKQGATDTQYF. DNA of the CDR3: TGTGCCAGTAGTATGAAGCAGGGGGCGACAGATACGCAGTATTTT.

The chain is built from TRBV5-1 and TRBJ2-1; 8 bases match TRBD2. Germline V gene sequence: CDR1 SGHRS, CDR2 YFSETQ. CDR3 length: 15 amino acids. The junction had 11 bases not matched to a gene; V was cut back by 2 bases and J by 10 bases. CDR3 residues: CASSLEGLVLGEQFF. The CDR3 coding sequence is TGCGCCAGCAGCTTAGAGGGACTAGTGCTGGGGGAGCAGTTCTTC.

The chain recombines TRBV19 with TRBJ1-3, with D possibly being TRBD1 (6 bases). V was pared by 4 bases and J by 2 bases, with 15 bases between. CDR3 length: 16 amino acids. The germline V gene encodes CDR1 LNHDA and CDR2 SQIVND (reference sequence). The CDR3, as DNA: TGTGCCAGTAGTACCGACAGGCTAACGGCTGGAAACACCATATATTTT. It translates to CASSTDRLTAGNTIYF. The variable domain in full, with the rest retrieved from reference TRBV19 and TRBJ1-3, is DGGITQSPKYLFRKEGQNVTLSCEQNLNHDAMYWYRQDPGQGLRLIYYSQIVNDFQKGDIAEGYSVSREKKESFPLTVTSAQKNPTAFYLCASSTDRLTAGNTIYFGEGSWLTVV.

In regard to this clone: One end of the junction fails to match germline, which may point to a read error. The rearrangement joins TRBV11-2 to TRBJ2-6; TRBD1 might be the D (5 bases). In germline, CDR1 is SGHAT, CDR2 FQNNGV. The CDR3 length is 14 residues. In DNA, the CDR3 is TGTGCCAGCAGCCCTAATACTGGGGCCAACGGCCTGACTTTC. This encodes CASSPNTGANGLTF.

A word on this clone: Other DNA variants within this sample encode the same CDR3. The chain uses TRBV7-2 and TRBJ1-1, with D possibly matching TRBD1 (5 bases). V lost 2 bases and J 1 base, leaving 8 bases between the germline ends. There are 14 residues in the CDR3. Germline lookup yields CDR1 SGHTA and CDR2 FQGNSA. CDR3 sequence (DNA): TGTGCCAGCAGCTTACAGGGTGGGAACACTGAAGCTTTCTTT. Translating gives CASSLQGGNTEAFF.

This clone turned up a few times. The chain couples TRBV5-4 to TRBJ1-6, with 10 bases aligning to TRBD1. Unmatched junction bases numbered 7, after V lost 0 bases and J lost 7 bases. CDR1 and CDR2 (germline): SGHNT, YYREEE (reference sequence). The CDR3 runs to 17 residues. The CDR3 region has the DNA TGTGCCAGCAGCTTGGGGGACAGGGGCCCGGGAAATTCACCCCTCCACTTT. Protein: CASSLGDRGPGNSPLHF.

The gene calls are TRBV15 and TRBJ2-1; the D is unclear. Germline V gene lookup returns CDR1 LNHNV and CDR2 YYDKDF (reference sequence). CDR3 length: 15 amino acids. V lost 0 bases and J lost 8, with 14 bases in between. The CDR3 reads CATSRESASSDEQFF. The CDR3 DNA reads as TGTGCCACCAGCAGAGAATCCGCTAGTTCGGATGAGCAGTTCTTC.

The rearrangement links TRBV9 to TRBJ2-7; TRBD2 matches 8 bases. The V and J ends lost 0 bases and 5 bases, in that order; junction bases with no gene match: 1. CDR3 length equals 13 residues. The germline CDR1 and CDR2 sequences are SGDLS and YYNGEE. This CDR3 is CASSVAGGDEQYF. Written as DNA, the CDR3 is TGTGCCAGCAGCGTAGCGGGGGGGGACGAGCAGTACTTC.

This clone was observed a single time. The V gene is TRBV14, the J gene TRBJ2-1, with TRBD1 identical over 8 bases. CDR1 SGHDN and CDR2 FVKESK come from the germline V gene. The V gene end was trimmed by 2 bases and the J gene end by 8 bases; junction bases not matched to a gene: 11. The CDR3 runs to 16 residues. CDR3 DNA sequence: TGTGCCAGCAGCCAATACCTGACAGGGGCAGGGGATGAGCAGTTCTTC. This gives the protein CASSQYLTGAGDEQFF.

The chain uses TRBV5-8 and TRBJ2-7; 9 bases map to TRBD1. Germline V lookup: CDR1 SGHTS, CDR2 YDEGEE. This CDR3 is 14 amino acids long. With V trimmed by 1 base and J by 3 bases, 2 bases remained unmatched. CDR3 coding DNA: TGTGCCAGCAGCTTGCAGGGACAGGGCTACGAGCAGTACTTC. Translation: CASSLQGQGYEQYF.

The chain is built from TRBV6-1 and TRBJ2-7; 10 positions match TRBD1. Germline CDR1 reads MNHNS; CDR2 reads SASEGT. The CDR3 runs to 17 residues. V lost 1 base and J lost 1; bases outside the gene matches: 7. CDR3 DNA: TGTGCCAGCAGTGAAGATGCGACAGGGGGCTTTTCCTACGAGCAGTACTTC. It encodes CASSEDATGGFSYEQYF.

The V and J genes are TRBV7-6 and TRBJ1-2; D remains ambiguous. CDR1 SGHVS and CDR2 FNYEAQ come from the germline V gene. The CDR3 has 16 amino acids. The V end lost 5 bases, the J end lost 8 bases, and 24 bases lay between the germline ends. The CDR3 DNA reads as TGTGCCAGCAGCAGCGGCCCGGGCATCCCATTGGAAGGCTACACCTTC. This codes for CASSSGPGIPLEGYTF.

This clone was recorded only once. Written as DNA, the CDR3 is TGTGCCAGCAGCTCCTACAGGGGGGATGCCGGGGAGCTGTTTTTT. It encodes CASSSYRGDAGELFF. The V call is TRBV5-4, the J call TRBJ2-2, with 8 nucleotides matching TRBD1. V was pared by 3 bases and J by 6 bases, with 7 bases of the junction left unmatched. Germline CDR1 is SGHNT and CDR2 is YYREEE (reference sequence). CDR3 length: 15 amino acids.

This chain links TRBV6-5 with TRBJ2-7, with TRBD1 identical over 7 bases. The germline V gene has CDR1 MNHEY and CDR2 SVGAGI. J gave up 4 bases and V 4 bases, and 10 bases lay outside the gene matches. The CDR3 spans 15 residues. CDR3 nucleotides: TGTGCCAGCAGTTCGGGACAGTTTCCCGGATACGAGCAGTACTTC. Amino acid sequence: CASSSGQFPGYEQYF.

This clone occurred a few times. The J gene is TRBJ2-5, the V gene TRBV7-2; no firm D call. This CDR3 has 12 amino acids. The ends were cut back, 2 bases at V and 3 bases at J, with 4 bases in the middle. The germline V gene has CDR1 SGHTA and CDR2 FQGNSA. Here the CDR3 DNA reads TGTGCCAGCAGCTTACAGGAAGAGACCCAGTACTTC. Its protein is CASSLQEETQYF.

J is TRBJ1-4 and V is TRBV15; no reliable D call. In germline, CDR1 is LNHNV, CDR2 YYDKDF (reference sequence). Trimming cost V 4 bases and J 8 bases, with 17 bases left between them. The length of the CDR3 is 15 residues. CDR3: CATSTYVLSAEKLFF. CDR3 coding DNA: TGTGCCACCAGCACTTACGTTCTAAGCGCGGAAAAACTGTTTTTT.

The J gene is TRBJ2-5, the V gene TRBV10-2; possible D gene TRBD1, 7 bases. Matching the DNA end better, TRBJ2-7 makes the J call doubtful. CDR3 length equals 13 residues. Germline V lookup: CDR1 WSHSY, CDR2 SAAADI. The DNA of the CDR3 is TGCGCCAGCACCGGGACAGAGCGGGCCGAGCAGTACTTC. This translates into CASTGTERAEQYF.

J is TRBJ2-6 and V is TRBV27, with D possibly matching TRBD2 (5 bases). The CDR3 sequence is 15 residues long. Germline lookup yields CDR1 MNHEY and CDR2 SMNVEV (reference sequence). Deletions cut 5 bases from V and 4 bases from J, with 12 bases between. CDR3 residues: CASSPLGVGANVLTF. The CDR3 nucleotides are TGTGCCAGCAGTCCCCTCGGGGTCGGGGCCAACGTCCTGACTTTC.

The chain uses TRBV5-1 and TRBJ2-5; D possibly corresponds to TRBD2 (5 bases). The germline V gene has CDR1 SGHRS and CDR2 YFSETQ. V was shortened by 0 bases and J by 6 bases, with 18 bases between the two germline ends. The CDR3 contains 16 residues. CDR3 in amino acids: CASSLGEGGYGQTQYF. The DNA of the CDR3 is TGCGCCAGCAGCTTGGGAGAAGGCGGGTACGGGCAGACCCAGTACTTC.

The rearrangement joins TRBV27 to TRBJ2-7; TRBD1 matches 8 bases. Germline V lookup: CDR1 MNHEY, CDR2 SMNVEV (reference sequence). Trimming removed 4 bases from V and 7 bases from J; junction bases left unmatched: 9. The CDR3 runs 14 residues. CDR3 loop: CASSSTQGAKEQYF. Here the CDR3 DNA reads TGTGCCAGCAGTTCGACTCAGGGGGCGAAAGAGCAGTACTTC.

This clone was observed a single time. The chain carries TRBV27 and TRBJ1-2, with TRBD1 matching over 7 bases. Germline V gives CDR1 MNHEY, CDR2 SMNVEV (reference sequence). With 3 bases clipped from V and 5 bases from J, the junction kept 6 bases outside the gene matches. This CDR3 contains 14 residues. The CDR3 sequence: CASSLGAGGYGYTF. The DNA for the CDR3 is TGTGCCAGCAGTTTGGGGGCAGGGGGTTATGGCTACACCTTC.